This section outlines one T cell receptor beta chain sequence together with its context. The CDR3 consists of 17 residues. Germline CDR1 PRHDT, CDR2 FYEKMQ (reference sequence). Trimming stripped 4 bases from V and 2 bases from J, with 18 bases between. This specimen belongs to a study of cytomegalovirus exposure and HLA in healthy donors. Study as a whole: Out of about 190 million T cells, an earlier analysis found 117 million unique TCR beta sequences in total.

Primers for the PCR totalled 60 Vbeta and 13 Jbeta. Data came from immunoSEQ multiplex PCR; TCRdb stores just in-frame clones and leaves some out. In the table there are around 230,000 clones, roughly 85% of which are singletons. This receptor was obtained from a male donor in good health and CMV-seronegative. The sample consisted of PBMCs. The chain combines TRBV13 with TRBJ2-1; D remains ambiguous. The CDR3 is CASSSTLGGGPYNEQFF. The CDR3, as DNA: TGTGCCAGCAGCTCCACCTTAGGCGGCGGCCCCTACAATGAGCAGTTCTTC.